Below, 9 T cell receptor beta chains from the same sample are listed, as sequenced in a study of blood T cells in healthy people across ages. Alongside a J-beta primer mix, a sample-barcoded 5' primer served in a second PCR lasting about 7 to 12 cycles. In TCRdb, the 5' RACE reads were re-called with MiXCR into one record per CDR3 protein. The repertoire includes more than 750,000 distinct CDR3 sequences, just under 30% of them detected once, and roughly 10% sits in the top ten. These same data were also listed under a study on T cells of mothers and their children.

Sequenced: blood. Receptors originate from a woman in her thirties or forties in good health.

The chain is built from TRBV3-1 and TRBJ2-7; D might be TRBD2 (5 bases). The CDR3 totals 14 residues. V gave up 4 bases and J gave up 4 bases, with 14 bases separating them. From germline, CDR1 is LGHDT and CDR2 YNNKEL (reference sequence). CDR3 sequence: CASSPAPGGYEQYF. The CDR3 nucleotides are TGTGCCAGCAGCCCCGCGCCGGGCGGGTACGAGCAGTACTTC.

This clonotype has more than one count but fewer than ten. The CDR3 protein is CASSLGSHPQETQYF. The CDR3 nucleotides are TGCGCCAGCAGCTTGGGAAGCCACCCACAAGAGACCCAGTACTTC. The chain has TRBV5-1 and TRBJ2-5; D is unresolved. CDR3 size: 15 residues. CDR1 and CDR2 from the germline V gene are SGHRS and YFSETQ. V lost 0 bases and J 2 bases, leaving 11 bases between the germline ends.

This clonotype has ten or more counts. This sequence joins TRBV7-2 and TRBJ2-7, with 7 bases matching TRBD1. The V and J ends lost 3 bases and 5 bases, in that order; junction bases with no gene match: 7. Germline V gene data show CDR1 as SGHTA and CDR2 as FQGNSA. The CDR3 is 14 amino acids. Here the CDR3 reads CASSFGTVDNEQYF. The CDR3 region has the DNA TGTGCCAGCAGCTTCGGGACAGTAGATAACGAGCAGTACTTC.

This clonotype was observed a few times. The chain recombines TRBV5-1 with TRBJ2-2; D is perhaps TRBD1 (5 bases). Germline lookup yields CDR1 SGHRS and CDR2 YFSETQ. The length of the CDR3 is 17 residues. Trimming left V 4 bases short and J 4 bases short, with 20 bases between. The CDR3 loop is CASSPDPKGLGTGELFF. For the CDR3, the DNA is TGCGCCAGCAGCCCGGACCCTAAGGGGCTGGGCACCGGGGAGCTGTTTTTT.

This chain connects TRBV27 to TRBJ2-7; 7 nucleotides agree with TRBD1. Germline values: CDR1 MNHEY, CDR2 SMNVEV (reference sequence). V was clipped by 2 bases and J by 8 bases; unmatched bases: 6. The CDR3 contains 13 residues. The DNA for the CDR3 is TGTGCCAGCAGTTTACCTAACAGGGGAAAGCAGTACTTC. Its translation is CASSLPNRGKQYF.

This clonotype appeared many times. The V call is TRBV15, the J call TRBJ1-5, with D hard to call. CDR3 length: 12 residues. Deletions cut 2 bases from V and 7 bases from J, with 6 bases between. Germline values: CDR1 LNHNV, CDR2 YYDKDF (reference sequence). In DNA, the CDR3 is TGTGCCACCAGCAGACCTGCCCAGCCCCAGCATTTT. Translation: CATSRPAQPQHF. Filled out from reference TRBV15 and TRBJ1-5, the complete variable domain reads DAMVIQNPRYQVTQFGKPVTLSCSQTLNHNVMYWYQQKSSQAPKLLFHYYDKDFNNEADTPDNFQSRRPNTSFCFLDIRSPGLGDTAMYLCATSRPAQPQHFGDGTRLSIL.

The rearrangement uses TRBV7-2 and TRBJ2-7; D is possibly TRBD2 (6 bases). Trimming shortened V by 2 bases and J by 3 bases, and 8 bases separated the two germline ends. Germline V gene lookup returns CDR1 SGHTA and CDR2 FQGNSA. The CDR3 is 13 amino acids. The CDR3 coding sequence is TGTGCCAGCAGCTTATGGAGGGTCTACGAGCAGTACTTC. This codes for CASSLWRVYEQYF.

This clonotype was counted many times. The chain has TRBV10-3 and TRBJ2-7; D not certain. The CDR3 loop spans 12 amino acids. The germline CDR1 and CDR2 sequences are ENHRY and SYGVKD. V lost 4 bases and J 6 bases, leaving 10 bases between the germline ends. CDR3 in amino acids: CAISGLDPEQYF. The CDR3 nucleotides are TGTGCCATCAGTGGTCTGGACCCCGAGCAGTACTTC.

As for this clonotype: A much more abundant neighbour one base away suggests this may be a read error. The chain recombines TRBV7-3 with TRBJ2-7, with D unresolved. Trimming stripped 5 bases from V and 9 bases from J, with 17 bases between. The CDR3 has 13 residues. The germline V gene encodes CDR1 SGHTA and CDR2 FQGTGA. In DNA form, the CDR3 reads TGTGCCAGCAGCCCCCTCTCCGGTTCCGGGCAGTACTTC. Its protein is CASSPLSGSGQYF.